Here is one TCR beta chain with its context. Original processing notes: How many nucleated cells were present was estimated from reference gene primer amplification. TCRdb keeps only in-frame clones here, not all; method: immunoSEQ multiplex PCR. The V and J calls and clone size are taken from that table; D and trimming were inferred from the DNA. The sample holds 150,000 to 200,000 clones, around 89% seen once. CDR1 and CDR2 (germline): MNHEY, SVGEGT. The CDR3 sequence is 16 residues long. Trimming removed 5 bases at V and 7 bases at J, with 21 bases between. The data were taken from a study of blood T cell repertoires in COVID-19. Participant age was 18 to 89 years, and participants resided in approximately 24 US areas.

The TCR comes from a woman aged 18 to 35 who had recovered from COVID-19. The sample was PBMCs or T cells enriched from blood (not recorded which). V usage is TRBV6-2 or TRBV6-3 and J usage is TRBJ1-5, with a weak D call TRBD1 (5 bases). The CDR3 here is CASSQASQGDWQPQHF. CDR3 bases: TGTGCCAGCAGTCAAGCTTCCCAGGGCGACTGGCAGCCCCAGCATTTT.